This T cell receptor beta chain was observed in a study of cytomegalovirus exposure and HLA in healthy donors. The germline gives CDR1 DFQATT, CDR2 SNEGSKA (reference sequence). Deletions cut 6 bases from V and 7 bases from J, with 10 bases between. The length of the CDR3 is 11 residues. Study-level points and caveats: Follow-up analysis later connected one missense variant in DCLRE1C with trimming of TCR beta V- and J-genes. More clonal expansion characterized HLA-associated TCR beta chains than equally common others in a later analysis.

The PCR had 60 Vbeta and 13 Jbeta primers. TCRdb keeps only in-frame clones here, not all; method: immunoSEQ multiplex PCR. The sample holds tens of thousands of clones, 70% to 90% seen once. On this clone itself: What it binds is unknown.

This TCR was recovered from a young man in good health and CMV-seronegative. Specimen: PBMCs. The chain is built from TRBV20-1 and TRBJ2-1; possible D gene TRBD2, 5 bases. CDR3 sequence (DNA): TGCAGTGCAACGAGGGCAAATGAGCAGTTCTTC. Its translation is CSATRANEQFF.